A single sample is the source of the 30 T cell receptor beta chains below, sequenced in a study of regulatory T cells in long-lasting Graves disease. Combining iRepertoire HTBI primers with Arm-PCR of CDR3 regions, the authors built TCR beta libraries. TCRdb re-derived calls from the multiplex PCR reads in MiXCR, one entry per CDR3 protein. The data contain about 320,000 distinct CDR3 sequences, 18% of them singletons. Time point reported: newly diagnosed GD, antithyroid drugs for less than 3 months. Isolated PBMC RNA provided the starting material for the TCR library. The source material was peripheral blood mononuclear cells (PBMCs), sampled at new diagnosis, from a patient treated with antithyroid drugs. The receptors originated from a female donor with Graves disease.

Many counts were recorded for this clonotype. This chain connects TRBV6-1 to TRBJ2-5, with 9 bases fitting TRBD1. J gave up 5 bases and V 3 bases, and 13 bases lay outside the gene matches. Germline CDR1 is MNHNS and CDR2 is SASEGT. The CDR3 is made up of 17 amino acids. The CDR3 is CASSEGQGPSEVETQYF. In DNA, the CDR3 is TGTGCCAGCAGTGAGGGACAGGGCCCCTCCGAGGTGGAGACCCAGTACTTC.

In regard to this clonotype: This may arise from a read error, as a much more abundant clone is one base away. The chain combines TRBV5-5 with TRBJ2-1, with no clear D. CDR3 length: 17 residues. The germline V and J ends were trimmed by 0 bases and 10 bases, with 23 bases remaining between them. Germline V gene data show CDR1 as SGHKS and CDR2 as YYEKEE (reference sequence). CDR3 nucleotide sequence: TGTGCCAGCAGCTTGGTCATATCGGCAGCCGAAACCTACGAGCAGTTCTTC. Its translation is CASSLVISAAETYEQFF. Full variable domain (missing parts from reference TRBV5-5 and TRBJ2-1): DAGVTQSPTHLIKTRGQQVTLRCSPISGHKSVSWYQQVLGQGPQFIFQYYEKEERGRGNFPDRFSARQFPNYSSELNVNALLLGDSALYLCASSLVISAAETYEQFFGPGTRLTVL.

There are many counts of this clonotype. The chain has TRBV27 and TRBJ2-1, with 14 bases aligning to TRBD2. Germline V gene data show CDR1 as MNHEY and CDR2 as SMNVEV (reference sequence). Trimming took 7 bases from V and 9 from J; bases not matched to a gene: 8. The CDR3 loop spans 15 amino acids. The CDR3 spells CASTKTSGRAFEQFF. The DNA for the CDR3 is TGTGCCAGCACCAAGACTAGCGGGAGGGCCTTTGAGCAGTTCTTC.

The table lists this clonotype with many counts. The rearrangement joins TRBV7-9 to TRBJ1-5; D may be TRBD1 (6 bases). The V gene lost 5 bases and the J gene lost 3 bases, with 20 bases spanning the gap. CDR1 is SEHNR, CDR2 FQNEAQ, per germline (reference sequence). CDR3 length equals 17 residues. The DNA for the CDR3 is TGTGCCAGCAGCCCTATCCAGGCAGGGGCCCCCAATCAGCCCCAGCATTTT. As protein: CASSPIQAGAPNQPQHF.

The rearrangement uses TRBV5-8 and TRBJ2-1, with unresolved D. Germline V lookup: CDR1 SGHTS, CDR2 YDEGEE. The CDR3 length is 13 residues. Trimming took 2 bases from V and 4 from J, leaving 7 bases between them. The CDR3 DNA sequence: TGTGCCAGCAGCTTCGGCTTATACAATGAGCAGTTCTTC. It specifies CASSFGLYNEQFF.

Of note for this clonotype: A far larger clone is just one base off, so this is likely a read error. This rearrangement joins TRBV6-9 to TRBJ2-3; 8 positions match TRBD2. This CDR3 is built from 14 residues. Germline V gene data show CDR1 as MNHGY and CDR2 as SVAAGI. CDR3 sequence: CASSYRLASIEKYF. DNA for the CDR3: TGTGCCAGCAGTTATAGACTAGCGTCGATCGAGAAGTACTTC.

This clonotype was counted at least ten times. The chain couples TRBV10-2 to TRBJ2-7; 8 nucleotides match TRBD2. Losses at the gene ends were 7 bases for V and 6 bases for J; bases not matched to a gene: 8. The length of the CDR3 is 13 residues. The germline gives CDR1 WSHSY, CDR2 SAAADI. DNA for the CDR3: TGCGCCAGCACCCGGGAGGGCCCTGGCGAGCAGTACTTC. Translating gives CASTREGPGEQYF.

This chain links TRBV5-6 with TRBJ2-1; TRBD2 might be the D (6 bases). CDR1 is SGHDT and CDR2 is YYEEEE in the germline V gene. Trimming shortened V by 3 bases and J by 11 bases, and 15 bases separated the two germline ends. CDR3 length equals 13 residues. The CDR3, as DNA: TGTGCCAGCAGCTCGCCCTCTAGCGCCAAGCAGTTCTTC. Its translation: CASSSPSSAKQFF.

The chain carries TRBV28 and TRBJ2-1, with 7 bases that match TRBD2. Germline V CDR1 and CDR2: MDHEN, SYDVKM. This CDR3 has 17 residues. V shed 2 bases, J shed 8 bases, and the junction held 15 bases outside the gene matches. The CDR3 nucleotides read TGTGCCAGCAGTTTAGTTTCAGCGGGACCGTCTTACGATGAGCAGTTCTTC. Residues: CASSLVSAGPSYDEQFF.

This clonotype was recorded at least ten times. The chain employs TRBV28 and TRBJ1-2, with no clear D. The CDR3 spans 12 residues. CDR1 MDHEN and CDR2 SYDVKM come from the germline V gene. Between the trimmed V and J ends, which lost 2 bases and 5 bases, there was a span of 6 bases. The CDR3 is CASSLKLYGYTF. The CDR3, as DNA: TGTGCCAGCAGTTTAAAGCTATATGGCTACACCTTC.

This clonotype has at least ten counts. The chain links TRBV28 to TRBJ2-5; 10 positions agree with TRBD1. V dropped 7 bases and J dropped 5; count of bases not matched to a gene: 7. This CDR3 is built from 14 residues. Germline V gene data show CDR1 as MDHEN and CDR2 as SYDVKM. CDR3 in amino acids: CASTRDRGMETQYF. For the CDR3, the DNA is TGTGCCAGCACGAGGGACAGGGGTATGGAGACCCAGTACTTC.

This clonotype was seen repeatedly, ten times or more. The V gene is TRBV7-8, the J gene TRBJ1-5; tentative D call: TRBD1 (5 bases). In germline, CDR1 is SGHVS, CDR2 FQNEAQ. This CDR3 region has 15 residues. V lost 1 base to trimming and J lost 2 bases, with 9 bases between them. Here the CDR3 reads CASSLGEGRNQPQHF. CDR3 DNA: TGTGCCAGCAGCTTAGGCGAGGGGCGCAATCAGCCCCAGCATTTT. The variable domain in full, completed from reference TRBV7-8 and TRBJ1-5, reads GAGVSQSPRYKVAKRGQDVALRCDPISGHVSLFWYQQALGQGPEFLTYFQNEAQLDKSGLPSDRFFAERPEGSVSTLKIQRTQQEDSAVYLCASSLGEGRNQPQHFGDGTRLSIL.

The V and J genes are TRBV4-1 and TRBJ1-4; tentative D call: TRBD1 (5 bases). The CDR3 runs to 16 residues. Germline values: CDR1 MGHRA, CDR2 YSYEKL. V gave up 0 bases and J gave up 2 bases, with 10 bases separating them. The CDR3 spells CASSQEGGATNEKLFF. In nucleotides, the CDR3 is TGCGCCAGCAGCCAAGAGGGCGGGGCGACTAATGAAAAACTGTTTTTT.

The V and J genes are TRBV28 and TRBJ2-7, with 9 bases matching TRBD1. The CDR3 spans 13 residues. Germline-derived CDR1 and CDR2 are MDHEN and SYDVKM. V lost 5 bases to trimming and J lost 6 bases; unmatched junction nucleotides: 5. The CDR3 is CASSTGQGIEQYF. CDR3 bases: TGTGCCAGCAGTACGGGACAGGGAATCGAGCAGTACTTC. The full variable domain, in which reference TRBV28 and TRBJ2-7 provide the parts outside the CDR3, is DVKVTQSSRYLVKRTGEKVFLECVQDMDHENMFWYRQDPGLGLRLIYFSYDVKMKEKGDIPEGYSVSREKKERFSLILESASTNQTSMYLCASSTGQGIEQYFGPGTRLTVT.

V usage is TRBV29-1 and J usage is TRBJ2-2, with 8 bases aligning to TRBD1. Per the germline V gene, CDR1 is SQVTM and CDR2 is ANQGSEA. This CDR3 is 16 amino acids long. V lost 7 bases, J lost 3 bases, and 13 bases stayed unmatched. The CDR3 here is CSGSGAGDRHTGELFF. CDR3 nucleotides: TGCAGCGGGAGTGGGGCCGGGGACAGGCACACCGGGGAGCTGTTTTTT.

The J gene is TRBJ1-5, the V gene TRBV27, with unresolved D. Per the germline V gene, CDR1 is MNHEY and CDR2 is SMNVEV (reference sequence). This CDR3 spans 13 amino acids. Trimming removed 4 bases from V and 2 bases from J, with 6 bases in between. The CDR3 reads CASSWARNQPQHF. The CDR3 nucleotides read TGTGCCAGCAGTTGGGCACGCAATCAGCCCCAGCATTTT.

This clonotype was picked up many times. As DNA, the CDR3 is TGTGCCAGCAGCTTAGCAACGTCCAATGAGCAGTTCTTC. It yields the protein CASSLATSNEQFF. The chain uses TRBV7-6 and TRBJ2-1, with D unresolved. This CDR3 comprises 13 residues. The V and J ends lost 0 bases and 6 bases respectively, with 6 bases between them. Germline V CDR1 and CDR2: SGHVS, FNYEAQ.

The V and J genes are TRBV2 and TRBJ2-2; the D gene is possibly TRBD1 (6 bases). Germline V gene lookup returns CDR1 SNHLY and CDR2 FYNNEI. The CDR3 contains 14 residues. Trimming removed 8 bases from V and 5 bases from J, with 15 bases in between. CDR3 DNA sequence: TGTGCCAGCGTCCAGGGGCGCAGGACCGGGGAGCTGTTTTTT. Protein product: CASVQGRRTGELFF. The entire variable domain, with the rest obtained from reference TRBV2 and TRBJ2-2, is as follows: EPEVTQTPSHQVTQMGQEVILRCVPISNHLYFYWYRQILGQKVEFLVSFYNNEISEKSEIFDDQFSVERPDGSNFTLKIRSTKLEDSAMYFCASVQGRRTGELFFGEGSRLTVL.

This sequence joins TRBV24-1 and TRBJ2-4, with D unresolved. CDR1 is KGHDR, CDR2 SFDVKD, per germline. The germline V and J ends were trimmed by 2 bases and 6 bases, with 7 bases remaining between them. This CDR3 region has 13 residues. The CDR3 coding sequence is TGTGCCACCAGTGATTCCGGATTAAACATTCAGTACTTC. Protein product: CATSDSGLNIQYF.

There are a few counts of this clonotype. The rearrangement links TRBV28 to TRBJ1-1, with unresolved D. The CDR3 totals 14 residues. V was pared by 3 bases and J by 6 bases, with 14 bases between. Germline V gene data show CDR1 as MDHEN and CDR2 as SYDVKM. CDR3 in DNA: TGTGCCAGCAGTTTTTTTAGGGATAGGCCTGAAGCTTTCTTT. The encoded protein is CASSFFRDRPEAFF.

For this clonotype: One end of the junction does not line up with germline, which may come from a read error. The V call is TRBV5-1, the J call TRBJ1-1; a possible D gene is TRBD1 (5 bases). Germline lookup yields CDR1 SGHRS and CDR2 YFSETQ. There are 16 residues in the CDR3. CDR3 residues: CAGSLAGWTQNTEAFF. CDR3 DNA sequence: TGCGCCGGCAGCTTGGCCGGGTGGACACAGAACACTGAAGCTTTCTTT.

This clonotype has at least ten counts. The gene calls are TRBV27 and TRBJ1-5; 11 nucleotides align to TRBD1. The CDR3 sequence is 14 residues long. Looked up from germline, CDR1 is MNHEY and CDR2 is SMNVEV (reference sequence). The trim removed 8 bases at V and 5 bases at J, leaving 5 bases unmatched. DNA for the CDR3: TGTGCCAGCTGGGACAGGGGGTCCGATCAGCCCCAGCATTTT. Translation: CASWDRGSDQPQHF.

A few counts support this clonotype. A clone one base away is much larger, so this may be a read error. The chain combines TRBV5-1 with TRBJ2-7, with 8 bases lining up with TRBD2. The junction had 5 bases not matched to a gene; V was cut back by 0 bases and J by 3 bases. CDR3 length equals 15 residues. CDR1 is SGHRS, CDR2 YFSETQ, per germline. In DNA, the CDR3 is TGCGCCAGCAGCTTGGAGGCAGCGGGAGTCTACGAGCAGTACTTC. Its protein product is CASSLEAAGVYEQYF. Full variable domain (missing parts from reference TRBV5-1 and TRBJ2-7): KAGVTQTPRYLIKTRGQQVTLSCSPISGHRSVSWYQQTPGQGLQFLFEYFSETQRNKGNFPGRFSGRQFSNSRSEMNVSTLELGDSALYLCASSLEAAGVYEQYFGPGTRLTVT.

This clonotype was recorded at least ten times. This chain joins TRBV9 and TRBJ2-1, with TRBD2 identical over 13 bases. From germline, CDR1 is SGDLS and CDR2 YYNGEE. This CDR3 comprises 15 residues. The trim removed 4 bases at V and 10 bases at J, leaving 8 bases unmatched. The CDR3 sequence is CASSSLAGGPEEQFF. DNA of the CDR3: TGTGCCAGCAGCTCACTAGCGGGAGGGCCAGAAGAGCAGTTCTTC.

This clonotype was detected a few times. This rearrangement joins TRBV9 to TRBJ1-4; D remains ambiguous. V was trimmed by 4 bases and J by 0 bases, leaving 7 bases between them. The CDR3 length is 14 residues. Germline V gene data show CDR1 as SGDLS and CDR2 as YYNGEE. CDR3 sequence reads: CASSSLATNEKLFF. The CDR3 DNA is TGTGCCAGCAGCAGCCTTGCAACTAATGAAAAACTGTTTTTT.

Only a few counts were recorded for this clonotype. The chain couples TRBV10-3 to TRBJ2-7; the D gene is possibly TRBD1 (6 bases). Germline loops: CDR1 ENHRY, CDR2 SYGVKD. V gave up 2 bases and J gave up 0 bases, with 14 bases separating them. CDR3 size: 16 residues. The CDR3 DNA sequence: TGTGCCATCAGTGAGACACCCTACAGGGACTCCTACGAGCAGTACTTC. This codes for CAISETPYRDSYEQYF.

This clonotype showed up many times. This chain uses TRBV7-8 with TRBJ2-3; 7 bases line up with TRBD1. This CDR3 is 14 amino acids long. CDR1 and CDR2 (germline): SGHVS, FQNEAQ. V dropped 7 bases and J dropped 5; count of bases not matched to a gene: 9. This CDR3 is CASTIQRGRDTQYF. In nucleotides, the CDR3 is TGTGCCAGCACCATCCAGAGGGGGCGAGATACGCAGTATTTT. Looking up the rest from reference TRBV7-8 and TRBJ2-3 gives the full variable domain: GAGVSQSPRYKVAKRGQDVALRCDPISGHVSLFWYQQALGQGPEFLTYFQNEAQLDKSGLPSDRFFAERPEGSVSTLKIQRTQQEDSAVYLCASTIQRGRDTQYFGPGTRLTVL.

This clonotype came up a few times. V is TRBV3-1 and J is TRBJ1-3; unclear D gene. Germline V CDR1 and CDR2: LGHDT, YNNKEL (reference sequence). This CDR3 has 15 residues. V was pared by 2 bases and J by 0 bases, with 8 bases between. The CDR3 coding sequence is TGTGCCAGCAGCCAATTCCCCGCCTCTGGAAACACCATATATTTT. Its protein is CASSQFPASGNTIYF.

This clonotype turned up a few times. The chain couples TRBV5-1 to TRBJ2-2; D remains unclear. Germline loops: CDR1 SGHRS, CDR2 YFSETQ. The length of the CDR3 is 15 residues. The germline V and J ends were trimmed by 0 bases and 2 bases, with 8 bases remaining between them. The CDR3 sequence: CASSLDGLNTGELFF. The DNA of the CDR3 is TGCGCCAGCAGCTTGGACGGGTTAAACACCGGGGAGCTGTTTTTT.

The V and J genes are TRBV11-2 and TRBJ1-5, with TRBD1 matching over 9 bases. CDR3 length: 17 amino acids. From germline, CDR1 is SGHAT and CDR2 FQNNGV. Trimming took 4 bases from V and 0 from J; bases not matched to a gene: 7. The CDR3 DNA follows: TGTGCCAGCAGCTCCGGGACAGGGTTGGTTAGCAATCAGCCCCAGCATTTT. Its translation is CASSSGTGLVSNQPQHF. The full variable domain, its missing parts supplied by reference TRBV11-2 and TRBJ1-5, is EAGVAQSPRYKIIEKRQSVAFWCNPISGHATLYWYQQILGQGPKLLIQFQNNGVVDDSQLPKDRFSAERLKGVDSTLKIQPAKLEDSAVYLCASSSGTGLVSNQPQHFGDGTRLSIL.